This entry features one TCR beta chain sequence. No antigen is known for it. This entry belongs to a study of T cell responses to AZD1222 COVID-19 vaccine. Assay used: immunoSEQ multiplex PCR; TCRdb lists only in-frame clones, some missing. The table records over 100,000 clones, approximately 91% of them present only once. General study findings and limits: Repertoires were collected only later (after the peak T cell response had occurred). Clonal diversity may have been underestimated in mostly white British donors. The CD4 TCRs associated with vaccination extended across spike and predominated at 160-218 and 743-854.

CDR3 size: 14 residues. With 4 bases removed from V and 3 bases from J, the gap between germline ends came to 12 bases. The germline CDR1 and CDR2 sequences are LGHDT and YNNKEL (reference sequence). This TCR came from an adult in good health. The material sequenced was peripheral blood, taken on day 0 of MenACWY control vaccination. The chain recombines TRBV3-1 (or the pseudogene TRBV3-2) with TRBJ1-2, with TRBD1 as a possible D gene (5 bases). In DNA, the CDR3 is TGTGCCAGCAGCCTTCCGGGACGGGACTATGGCTACACCTTC. It encodes CASSLPGRDYGYTF.